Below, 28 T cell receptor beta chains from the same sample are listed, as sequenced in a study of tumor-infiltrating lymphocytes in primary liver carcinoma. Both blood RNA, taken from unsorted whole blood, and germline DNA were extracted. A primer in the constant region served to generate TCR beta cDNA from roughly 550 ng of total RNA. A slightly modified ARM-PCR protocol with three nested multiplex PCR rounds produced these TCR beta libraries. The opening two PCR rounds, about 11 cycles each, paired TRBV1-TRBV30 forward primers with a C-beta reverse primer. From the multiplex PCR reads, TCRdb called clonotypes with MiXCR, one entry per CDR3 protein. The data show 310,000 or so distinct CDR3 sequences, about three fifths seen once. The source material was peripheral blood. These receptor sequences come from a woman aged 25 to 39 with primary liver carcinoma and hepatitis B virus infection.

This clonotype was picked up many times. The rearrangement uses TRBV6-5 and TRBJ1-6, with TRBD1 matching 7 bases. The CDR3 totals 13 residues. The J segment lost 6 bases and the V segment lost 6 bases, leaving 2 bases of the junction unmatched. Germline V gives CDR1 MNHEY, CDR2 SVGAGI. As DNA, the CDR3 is TGTGCCAGCAGACGGGACAGTAATTCACCCCTCCACTTT. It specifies CASRRDSNSPLHF.

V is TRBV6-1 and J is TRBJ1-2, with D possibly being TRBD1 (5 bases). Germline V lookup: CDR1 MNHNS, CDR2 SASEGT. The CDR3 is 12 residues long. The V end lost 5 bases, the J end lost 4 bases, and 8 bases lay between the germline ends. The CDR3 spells CASSQGLYGYTF. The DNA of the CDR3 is TGTGCCAGCAGTCAGGGACTCTATGGCTACACCTTC.

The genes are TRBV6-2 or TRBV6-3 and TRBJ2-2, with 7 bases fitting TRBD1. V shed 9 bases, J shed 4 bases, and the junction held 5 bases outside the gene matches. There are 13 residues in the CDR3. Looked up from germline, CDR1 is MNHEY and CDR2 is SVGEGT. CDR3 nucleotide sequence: TGTGCCAGTAACAGGGACAGCACCGGGGAGCTGTTTTTT. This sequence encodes CASNRDSTGELFF.

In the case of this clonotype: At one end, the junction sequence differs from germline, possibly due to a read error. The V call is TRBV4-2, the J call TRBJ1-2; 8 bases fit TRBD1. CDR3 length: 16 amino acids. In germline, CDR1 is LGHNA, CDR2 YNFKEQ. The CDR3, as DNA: TGTGCTAGCAGCCGAGATAGCGTCAGGGGGCTGTATGGCTACACCTTC. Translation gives CASSRDSVRGLYGYTF.

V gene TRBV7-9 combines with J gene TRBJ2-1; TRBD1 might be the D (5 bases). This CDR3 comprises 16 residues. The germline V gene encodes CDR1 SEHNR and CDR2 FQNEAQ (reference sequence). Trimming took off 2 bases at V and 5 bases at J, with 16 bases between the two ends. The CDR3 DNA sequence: TGTGCCAGCAGCTTACTGATCGGTCAGGGTAACAATGAGCAGTTCTTC. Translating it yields CASSLLIGQGNNEQFF.

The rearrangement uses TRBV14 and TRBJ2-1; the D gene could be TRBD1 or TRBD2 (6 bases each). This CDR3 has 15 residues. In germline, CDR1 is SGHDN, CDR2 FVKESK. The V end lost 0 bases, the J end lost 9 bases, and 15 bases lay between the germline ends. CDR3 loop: CASSQDRSRGGEQFF. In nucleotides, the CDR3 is TGTGCCAGCAGCCAAGATAGGTCCAGGGGAGGTGAGCAGTTCTTC.

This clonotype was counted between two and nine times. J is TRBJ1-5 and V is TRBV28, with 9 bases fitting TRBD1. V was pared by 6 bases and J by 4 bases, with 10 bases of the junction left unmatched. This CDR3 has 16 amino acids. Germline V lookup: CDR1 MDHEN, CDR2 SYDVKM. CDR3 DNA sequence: TGTGCCAGCAGGGAATTCACAGGGGGCGATAATCAGCCCCAGCATTTT. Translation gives CASREFTGGDNQPQHF.

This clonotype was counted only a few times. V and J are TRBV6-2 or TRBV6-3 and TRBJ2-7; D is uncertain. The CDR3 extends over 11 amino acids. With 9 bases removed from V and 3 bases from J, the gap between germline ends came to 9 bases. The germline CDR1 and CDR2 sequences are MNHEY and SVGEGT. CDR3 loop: CASAHSYEQYF. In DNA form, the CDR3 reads TGTGCCAGTGCGCACAGCTACGAGCAGTACTTC.

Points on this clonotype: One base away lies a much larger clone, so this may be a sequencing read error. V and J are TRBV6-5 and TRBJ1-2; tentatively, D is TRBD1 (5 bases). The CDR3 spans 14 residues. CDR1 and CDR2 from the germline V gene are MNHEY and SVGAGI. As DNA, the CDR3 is TGTGCCAGCTTAGGGGCAGGGAGGTTGGAAGGCTGCACCTTC. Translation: CASLGAGRLEGCTF.

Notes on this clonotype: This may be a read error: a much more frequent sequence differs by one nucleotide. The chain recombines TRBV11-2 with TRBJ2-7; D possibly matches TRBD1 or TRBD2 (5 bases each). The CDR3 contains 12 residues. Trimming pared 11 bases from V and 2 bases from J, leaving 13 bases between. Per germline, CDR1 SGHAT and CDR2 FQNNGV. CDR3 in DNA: TGTGCCGGGGGACGGATAACCTACGAGCAGTACTTC. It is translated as CAGGRITYEQYF. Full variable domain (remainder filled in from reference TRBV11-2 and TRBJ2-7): EAGVAQSPRYKIIEKRQSVAFWCNPISGHATLYWYQQILGQGPKLLIQFQNNGVVDDSQLPKDRFSAERLKGVDSTLKIQPAKLEDSAVYLCAGGRITYEQYFGPGTRLTVT.

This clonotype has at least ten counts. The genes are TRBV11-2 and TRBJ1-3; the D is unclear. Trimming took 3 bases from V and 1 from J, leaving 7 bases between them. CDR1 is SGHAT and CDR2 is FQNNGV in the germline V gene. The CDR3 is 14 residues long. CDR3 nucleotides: TGTGCCAGCAGCTTCGGCGTTTCTGGAAACACCATATATTTT. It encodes CASSFGVSGNTIYF.

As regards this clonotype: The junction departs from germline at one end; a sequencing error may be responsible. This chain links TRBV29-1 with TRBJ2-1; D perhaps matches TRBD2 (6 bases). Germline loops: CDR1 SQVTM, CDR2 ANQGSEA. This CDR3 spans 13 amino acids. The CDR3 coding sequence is TGCAGGGTTGGAGGAGGGCACTACAGTGAGCAGTTCTTC. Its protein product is CRVGGGHYSEQFF.

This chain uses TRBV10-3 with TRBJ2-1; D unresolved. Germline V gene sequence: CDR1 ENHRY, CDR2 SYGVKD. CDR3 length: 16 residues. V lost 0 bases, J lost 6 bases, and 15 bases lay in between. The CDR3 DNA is TGTGCCATCAGTGAGTCGAAACCGGGCACTCGCAATGAGCAGTTCTTC. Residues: CAISESKPGTRNEQFF.

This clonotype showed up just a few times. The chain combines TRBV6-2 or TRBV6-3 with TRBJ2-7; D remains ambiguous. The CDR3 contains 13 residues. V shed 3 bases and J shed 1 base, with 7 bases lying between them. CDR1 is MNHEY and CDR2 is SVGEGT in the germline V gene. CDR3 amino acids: CASSYGQSYEQYF. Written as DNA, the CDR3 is TGTGCCAGCAGTTATGGGCAGTCCTACGAGCAGTACTTC.

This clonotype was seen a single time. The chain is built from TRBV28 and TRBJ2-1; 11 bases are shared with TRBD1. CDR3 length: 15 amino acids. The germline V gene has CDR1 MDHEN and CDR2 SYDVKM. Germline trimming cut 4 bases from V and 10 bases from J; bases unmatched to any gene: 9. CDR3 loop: CASSSIRTGGGEQFF. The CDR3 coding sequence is TGTGCCAGCAGTTCAATCAGGACAGGGGGCGGGGAGCAGTTCTTC.

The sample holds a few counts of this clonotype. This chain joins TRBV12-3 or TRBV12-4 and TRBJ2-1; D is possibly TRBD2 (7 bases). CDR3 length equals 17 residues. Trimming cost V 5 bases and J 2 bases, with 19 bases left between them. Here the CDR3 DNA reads TGTGCCAGCAGTCCCTTTGGGGGGGGCCCCCCCTACAATGAGCAGTTCTTC. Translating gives CASSPFGGGPPYNEQFF.

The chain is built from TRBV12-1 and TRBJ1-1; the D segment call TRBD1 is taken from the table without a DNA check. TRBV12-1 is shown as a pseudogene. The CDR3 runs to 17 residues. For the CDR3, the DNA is TGTGCCAGCAGCTTTGGGTCGACAGGAAAAATGAACACTGAAGCTTTCTTT. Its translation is CASSFGSTGKMNTEAFF.

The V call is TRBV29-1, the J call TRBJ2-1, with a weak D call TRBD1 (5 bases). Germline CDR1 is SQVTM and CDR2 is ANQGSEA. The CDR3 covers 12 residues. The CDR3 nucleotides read TGCGGATGCACGGACACCTACAATGAGCAGTTCTTC. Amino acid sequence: CGCTDTYNEQFF.

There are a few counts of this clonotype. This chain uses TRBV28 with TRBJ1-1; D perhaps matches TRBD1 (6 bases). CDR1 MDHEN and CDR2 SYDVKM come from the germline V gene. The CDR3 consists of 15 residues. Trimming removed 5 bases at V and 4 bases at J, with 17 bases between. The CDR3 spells CASSALQGGFTEAFF. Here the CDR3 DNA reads TGTGCCAGCAGTGCCCTACAGGGAGGCTTCACTGAAGCTTTCTTT.

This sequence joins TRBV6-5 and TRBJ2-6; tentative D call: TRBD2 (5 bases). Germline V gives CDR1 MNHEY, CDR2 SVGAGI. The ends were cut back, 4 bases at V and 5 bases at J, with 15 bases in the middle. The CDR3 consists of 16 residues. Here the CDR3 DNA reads TGTGCCAGCAGTTCCCCGAGGGTTGGCAGGGCCAACGTCCTGACTTTC. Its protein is CASSSPRVGRANVLTF.

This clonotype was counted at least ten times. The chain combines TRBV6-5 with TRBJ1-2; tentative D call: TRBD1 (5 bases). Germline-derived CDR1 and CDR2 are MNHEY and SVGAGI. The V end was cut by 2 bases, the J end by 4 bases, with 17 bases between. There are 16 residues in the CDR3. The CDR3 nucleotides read TGTGCCAGCAGTTACCGGGACGCCCCTAATTTCTATGGCTACACCTTC. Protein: CASSYRDAPNFYGYTF.

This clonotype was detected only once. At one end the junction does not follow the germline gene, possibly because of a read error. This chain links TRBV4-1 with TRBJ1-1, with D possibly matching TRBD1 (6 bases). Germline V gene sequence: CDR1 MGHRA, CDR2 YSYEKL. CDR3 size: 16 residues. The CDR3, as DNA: TGCGCCAGCAGCCAAGTAGGAAAGGGGGGAAACACTGAAGCTATCTTT. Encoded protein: CASSQVGKGGNTEAIF.

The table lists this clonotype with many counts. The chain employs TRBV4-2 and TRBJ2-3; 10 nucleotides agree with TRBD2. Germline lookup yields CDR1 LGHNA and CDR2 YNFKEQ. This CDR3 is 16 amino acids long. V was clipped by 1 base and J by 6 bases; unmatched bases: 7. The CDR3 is CASSQVLASGSDTQYF. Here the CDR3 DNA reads TGTGCCAGCAGCCAAGTTTTAGCTAGCGGGAGTGATACGCAGTATTTT.

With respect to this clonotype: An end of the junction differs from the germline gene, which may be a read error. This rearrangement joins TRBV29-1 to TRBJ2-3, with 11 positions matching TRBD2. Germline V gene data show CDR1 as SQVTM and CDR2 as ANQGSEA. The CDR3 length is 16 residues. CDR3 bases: TGCAACGTTGAGGGAACTAGCGGGAGTACCGCAGATACGCAGTATTTT. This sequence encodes CNVEGTSGSTADTQYF.

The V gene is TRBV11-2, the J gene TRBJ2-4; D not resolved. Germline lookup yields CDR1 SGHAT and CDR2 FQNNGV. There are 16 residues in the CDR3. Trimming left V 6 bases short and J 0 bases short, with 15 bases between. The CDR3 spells CASSPVLCLAKNIQYF. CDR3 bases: TGTGCCAGCAGTCCCGTGTTGTGTCTAGCCAAAAACATTCAGTACTTC.

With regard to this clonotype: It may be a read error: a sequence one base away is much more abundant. CDR3 sequence reads: CSVERLAGRTDRQYF. The CDR3 region has the DNA TGCAGCGTTGAACGGCTAGCGGGACGCACAGATAGGCAGTATTTT. The chain links TRBV29-1 to TRBJ2-3, with 9 bases that match TRBD2. CDR3 length: 15 amino acids. Germline assignment: CDR1 SQVTM and CDR2 ANQGSEA.

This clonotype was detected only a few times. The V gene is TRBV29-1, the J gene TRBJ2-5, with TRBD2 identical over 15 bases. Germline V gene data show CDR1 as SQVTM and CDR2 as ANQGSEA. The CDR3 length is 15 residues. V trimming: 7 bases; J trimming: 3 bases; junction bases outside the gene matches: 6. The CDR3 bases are TGCAGCGGTGGACTAGCGGGAGGGGTGAAAGAGACCCAGTACTTC. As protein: CSGGLAGGVKETQYF.

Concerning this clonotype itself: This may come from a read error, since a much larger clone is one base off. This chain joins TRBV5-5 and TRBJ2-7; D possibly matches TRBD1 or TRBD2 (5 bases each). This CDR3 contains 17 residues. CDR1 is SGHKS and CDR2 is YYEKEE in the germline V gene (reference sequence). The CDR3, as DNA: TGTGTCAGCAGCTCTCCGGGACGCGGATTCGACTCCTACGAGCAGTACTTC. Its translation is CVSSSPGRGFDSYEQYF.